Following are 19 T cell receptor beta chains from one sample sequenced in a study of T cells in Graves' hyperthyroidism and ophthalmopathy. Amplified TCR beta CDR3 regions came from RNA transcripts. A first-round RT-PCR of the TCR CDR3 used the HTBI primer set. From the multiplex PCR reads, TCRdb called clonotypes with MiXCR, one entry per CDR3 protein. The sample yields 500,000 to 600,000 distinct CDR3 sequences, around 45% seen once. Sample: peripheral blood or thyroid tissue (not recorded which). Receptors were obtained from an adult woman with Graves' disease, either hyperthyroidism or ophthalmopathy (not recorded which).

This chain connects TRBV7-9 to TRBJ1-5; D may be TRBD1 (5 bases). The CDR3 extends over 14 amino acids. CDR1 and CDR2 from the germline V gene are SEHNR and FQNEAQ (reference sequence). Trimming removed 6 bases at V and 1 base at J, with 10 bases between. CDR3 residues: CASSSGSSNQPQHF. CDR3 nucleotide sequence: TGTGCCAGCAGTTCAGGGTCCAGCAATCAGCCCCAGCATTTT.

This clonotype showed up many times. V usage is TRBV10-3 and J usage is TRBJ2-5; D not certain. This CDR3 is built from 13 residues. V lost 11 bases and J 1 base, leaving 14 bases between the germline ends. Per germline, CDR1 ENHRY and CDR2 SYGVKD. The CDR3 protein is CASAGRTQETQYF. CDR3 nucleotide sequence: TGTGCCTCCGCCGGGCGGACCCAAGAGACCCAGTACTTC.

This clonotype was picked up many times. This sequence joins TRBV6-1 and TRBJ1-5; no clear D. The CDR3 is 14 residues long. Germline values: CDR1 MNHNS, CDR2 SASEGT. V lost 8 bases, J lost 1 base, and 12 bases lay in between. In DNA form, the CDR3 reads TGTGCCAGCCTTAGAGAGCGGAGCAATCAGCCCCAGCATTTT. It codes for CASLRERSNQPQHF.

This clonotype has a count of ten or more. One end of the junction fails to match germline, which may point to a read error. This chain connects TRBV7-7 to TRBJ2-2; no definite D call. The CDR3 spans 15 residues. Germline V gene data show CDR1 as SSHAT and CDR2 as FNYEAQ (reference sequence). CDR3 in amino acids: CASSLNLDDTGELFF. The CDR3, as DNA: TGTGCTAGCAGCTTAAATTTGGATGACACCGGGGAGCTGTTTTTT.

This clonotype was seen repeatedly, ten times or more. V and J are TRBV6-1 and TRBJ1-2; D remains ambiguous. CDR1 MNHNS and CDR2 SASEGT come from the germline V gene. The length of the CDR3 is 13 residues. Trimming left V 4 bases short and J 1 base short, with 7 bases between. Here the CDR3 reads CASSVEVNYGYTF. The CDR3 DNA reads as TGTGCCAGCAGTGTGGAGGTTAACTATGGCTACACCTTC.

The rearrangement joins TRBV7-3 to TRBJ2-1, with TRBD2 identical over 8 bases. There are 14 residues in the CDR3. The V and J ends lost 2 bases and 6 bases, in that order; junction bases with no gene match: 3. CDR1 and CDR2 (germline): SGHTA, FQGTGA. The CDR3 DNA reads TGTGCCAGCAGCTTAGGACTAGCCTCCAATGAGCAGTTCTTC. Encoded protein: CASSLGLASNEQFF.

This clonotype came up many times. The CDR3 region is CAISESKQLNTEAFF. For the CDR3, the DNA is TGTGCCATCAGTGAGTCGAAACAGTTGAACACTGAAGCTTTCTTT. The V and J genes are TRBV10-3 and TRBJ1-1; D gene uncertain. This CDR3 contains 15 residues. Looked up from germline, CDR1 is ENHRY and CDR2 is SYGVKD. V shed 0 bases and J shed 0 bases, with 8 bases lying between them.

This clonotype was seen once. At one of its ends the junction is not consistent with the germline gene, which may arise from a read error. The chain uses TRBV7-3 and TRBJ1-1; D is perhaps TRBD1 (6 bases). The length of the CDR3 is 13 residues. CDR1 is SGHTA and CDR2 is FQGTGA in the germline V gene. The CDR3 nucleotides are TGTGCCAGCGGCGCCGACAGGAACACTGGAGCTTTCTTT. This sequence encodes CASGADRNTGAFF.

This clonotype was counted ten times or more. The V and J genes are TRBV11-2 and TRBJ1-2, with 8 bases fitting TRBD1. CDR3 length equals 16 residues. CDR1 is SGHAT and CDR2 is FQNNGV in the germline V gene. V lost 5 bases to trimming and J lost 7 bases; unmatched junction nucleotides: 15. Here the CDR3 DNA reads TGTGCCAGCAGCCCATTCGGACAGGGAGGGAGCCTTGGCTACACCTTC. Amino acid sequence: CASSPFGQGGSLGYTF.

This clonotype was observed at least ten times. This chain connects TRBV4-1 to TRBJ1-3, with D uncertain. The germline CDR1 and CDR2 sequences are MGHRA and YSYEKL. Trimming removed 3 bases at V and 0 bases at J, with 12 bases between. CDR3 length: 16 residues. The CDR3: CASSHPPAGSGNTIYF. The CDR3 nucleotides read TGCGCCAGCAGCCATCCCCCCGCAGGCTCTGGAAACACCATATATTTT.

On this clonotype itself: The junction and the germline gene differ at one end; a read error may be behind it. The rearrangement uses TRBV5-1 and TRBJ1-2; 7 nucleotides align to TRBD1. Germline V gives CDR1 SGHRS, CDR2 YFSETQ. This CDR3 contains 18 residues. This chain's CDR3 is CASSPLGSLGQRHYGYTF. In DNA form, the CDR3 reads TGTGCCAGCAGCCCCTTGGGCTCTTTGGGACAGCGACACTATGGCTACACCTTC.

The V call is TRBV6-6, the J call TRBJ2-7; 7 bases line up with TRBD1. The J segment lost 4 bases and the V segment lost 6 bases, leaving 6 bases of the junction unmatched. In germline, CDR1 is MNHNY, CDR2 SVGAGI (reference sequence). The CDR3 totals 13 residues. CDR3 nucleotide sequence: TGTGCCAGCAGAAAGGGACAGAATTACGAGCAGTACTTC. Protein sequence: CASRKGQNYEQYF.

The chain joins TRBV20-1 to TRBJ1-5; maybe TRBD1 (5 bases). This CDR3 spans 12 amino acids. Trimming pared 3 bases from V and 6 bases from J, leaving 9 bases between. From germline, CDR1 is DFQATT and CDR2 SNEGSKA (reference sequence). In nucleotides, the CDR3 is TGCAGTGCTAGCTACCAGGGTCAGCCCCAGCATTTT. Its translation: CSASYQGQPQHF.

The chain links TRBV2 to TRBJ1-2; maybe TRBD1 (5 bases). CDR1 and CDR2 from the germline V gene are SNHLY and FYNNEI. The CDR3 consists of 14 residues. V lost 5 bases and J lost 7, with 17 bases in between. The CDR3 DNA reads TGTGCCAGCAGTAGCAATCAGGGAGTAGGTGGCTACACCTTC. Translating gives CASSSNQGVGGYTF.

In this sample, this clonotype turned up many times. The V and J genes are TRBV13 and TRBJ2-2, with no clear D. The CDR3 has 12 residues. Germline CDR1 is PRHDT and CDR2 is FYEKMQ (reference sequence). The germline V and J ends were trimmed by 2 bases and 7 bases, with 5 bases remaining between them. The CDR3 spells CASSLWSGELFF. The CDR3 region has the DNA TGTGCCAGCAGCTTATGGAGCGGGGAGCTGTTTTTT.

The rearrangement joins TRBV20-1 to TRBJ2-2, with 7 bases that match TRBD2. In germline, CDR1 is DFQATT, CDR2 SNEGSKA (reference sequence). There are 15 residues in the CDR3. J lost 7 bases, V lost 6 bases, and 14 bases had no gene match. CDR3 sequence (DNA): TGCAGTGCCGACGGGGGAGGGAGTTCCGGCGGGGAGCTGTTTTTT. Its translation: CSADGGGSSGGELFF.

J is TRBJ2-7 and V is TRBV7-9, with TRBD2 matching 15 bases. This CDR3 is 18 amino acids long. The V gene's germline CDR1 is SEHNR and CDR2 FQNEAQ (reference sequence). Trimming took 5 bases from V and 4 from J; bases not matched to a gene: 12. CDR3 in amino acids: CASSRTKRGTSGRYEQYF. In nucleotides, the CDR3 is TGTGCCAGCAGCAGAACCAAAAGGGGGACTAGCGGGAGGTACGAGCAGTACTTC.

The rearrangement joins TRBV2 to TRBJ2-7; 9 bases fit TRBD2. The germline V gene encodes CDR1 SNHLY and CDR2 FYNNEI. The J segment lost 6 bases and the V segment lost 4 bases, leaving 10 bases of the junction unmatched. There are 15 residues in the CDR3. For the CDR3, the DNA is TGTGCCAGCAGTGGTCCGCGACTAGCGGTTGGCGAGCAGTACTTC. It encodes CASSGPRLAVGEQYF.

The rearrangement joins TRBV20-1 to TRBJ2-2; TRBD2 aligns across 10 bases. CDR1 and CDR2 (germline): DFQATT, SNEGSKA (reference sequence). The CDR3 is 14 amino acids. Trimming took 3 bases from V and 5 from J; bases not matched to a gene: 3. The DNA for the CDR3 is TGCAGTGCTAGGGGACTAGCGAGAACCGGGGAGCTGTTTTTT. Protein sequence: CSARGLARTGELFF.